A selection of T cell receptor beta chains follows, all from one sample in a study of shared clonotypes between healthy human individuals. Some clones are missing from TCRdb's copy, which holds only in-frame ones; the method was immunoSEQ multiplex PCR. The sample has fewer than 1.8 million clones, roughly 98.5% seen once. Sequencing was carried out using naive CD4+ T cells sorted from blood. All receptors come from a man aged 25-45 years in good health. Both conserved end residues are part of each CDR3. The D gene is left open where the match is weak. Part of the rows lack a size; the others show once, few, many or a class for expanded clones.

D gene: .
J gene: TRBJ2-7
V gene: TRBV28
clone size: .
CDR3 DNA: TGTGCCAGCAGTTCTGGTGGCATCCGTACCGGCTCCTACGAGCAGTACTTC
CDR3 protein: CASSSGGIRTGSYEQYF

D gene: .
J gene: TRBJ2-7
V gene: TRBV6-5
clone size: few
CDR3 DNA: TGTGCCAGCAGCAGACTTGACAGTTTGTACGAGCAGTACTTC
CDR3 protein: CASSRLDSLYEQYF

D gene: .
J gene: TRBJ1-1
V gene: TRBV14
clone size: .
CDR3 DNA: TGTGCCAGCAGCCAAGTACGGACAGCTGAAGCTTTCTTT
CDR3 protein: CASSQVRTAEAFF

D gene: TRBD2
J gene: TRBJ2-1
V gene: TRBV5-1
clone size: .
CDR3 DNA: TGCGCCAGCAGAGGGACTAGCGGGGCTAATGAGCAGTTCTTC
CDR3 protein: CASRGTSGANEQFF

D gene: .
J gene: TRBJ1-3
V gene: TRBV27
clone size: .
CDR3 DNA: TGTGCCAGCAGTTTTAGGGACGGAAACACCATATATTTT
CDR3 protein: CASSFRDGNTIYF

D gene: .
J gene: TRBJ1-4
V gene: TRBV18
clone size: .
CDR3 DNA: TGTGCCAGCTCCCTCGGAGGGGCAAATGAAAAACTGTTTTTT
CDR3 protein: CASSLGGANEKLFF

D gene: .
J gene: TRBJ1-5
V gene: TRBV9
clone size: .
CDR3 DNA: TGTGCCAGCAGCCCAACGCCGACAGGTAATCAGCCCCAGCATTTT
CDR3 protein: CASSPTPTGNQPQHF

D gene: .
J gene: TRBJ2-1
V gene: TRBV18
clone size: .
CDR3 DNA: TGTGCCAGCTCACCAAGTGCGGCGTCCTACAATGAGCAGTTCTTC
CDR3 protein: CASSPSAASYNEQFF

D gene: TRBD1
J gene: TRBJ2-1
V gene: TRBV6-5
clone size: .
CDR3 DNA: TGTGCCAGCAGCTTCATGAAAACCGGGACAGGGGAGTTCTTC
CDR3 protein: CASSFMKTGTGEFF

D gene: TRBD2
J gene: TRBJ2-7
V gene: TRBV18
clone size: .
CDR3 DNA: TGTGCCAGCTCCGATCTAGCGGGAGGCCACGAGCAGTACTTC
CDR3 protein: CASSDLAGGHEQYF

D gene: TRBD2
J gene: TRBJ2-7
V gene: TRBV5-1
clone size: .
CDR3 DNA: TGCGCCAGCAGTGGTACTAGCGGGAGAGTAGCCTACGAGCAGTACTTC
CDR3 protein: CASSGTSGRVAYEQYF

D gene: .
J gene: TRBJ2-7
V gene: TRBV9
clone size: .
CDR3 DNA: TGTGCCAGCAGCGTAGGTCAGGAATACTACGAGCAGTACTTC
CDR3 protein: CASSVGQEYYEQYF

D gene: TRBD1
J gene: TRBJ1-4
V gene: TRBV11-3
clone size: .
CDR3 DNA: TGTGCCAGCAGCTTCGGACAGGGAAGGCGTGAAAAACTGTTTTTT
CDR3 protein: CASSFGQGRREKLFF

D gene: .
J gene: TRBJ2-7
V gene: TRBV10-1
clone size: .
CDR3 DNA: TGCGCCAGCAGTGGCCCAGGGAGTGAGCAGTACTTC
CDR3 protein: CASSGPGSEQYF

D gene: .
J gene: TRBJ2-5
V gene: TRBV11-3
clone size: .
CDR3 DNA: TGTGCCAGCAGCCTCTTGCCGATAGGGGACCAGTACTTC
CDR3 protein: CASSLLPIGDQYF

D gene: .
J gene: TRBJ2-3
V gene: TRBV4-3
clone size: .
CDR3 DNA: TGCGCCAGCAGCCAAGATTACGGGAACACAGATACGCAGTATTTT
CDR3 protein: CASSQDYGNTDTQYF

D gene: TRBD1
J gene: TRBJ1-1
V gene: TRBV11-2
clone size: .
CDR3 DNA: TGTGCCAGCAGCTTAGGGCCCAGGGGGGACACTGAAGCTTTCTTT
CDR3 protein: CASSLGPRGDTEAFF

D gene: TRBD1
J gene: TRBJ2-7
V gene: TRBV7-9
clone size: .
CDR3 DNA: TGTGCCAGCAGCTTAGCGGGGACAGGGTCATCCTACGAGCAGTACTTC
CDR3 protein: CASSLAGTGSSYEQYF